These 14 T cell receptor beta chains share one sample of origin, sequenced in a study of shared clonotypes between healthy human individuals. TCRdb keeps only in-frame clones here, not all; method: immunoSEQ multiplex PCR. Counted here are about 2,100,000 clones, around 93% occurring once; the ten biggest clones make up 1.7%. Naive-designated CD8 cells lacked CD45RO, were positively enriched for CCR7, and omitted terminally differentiated effector memory CD45RA+ cells. Material: naive CD8+ T cells from PBMCs. The receptor source for this set is a man younger than 30 in good health. Some clones in this sample may be carry-over from other donors' samples.

This clone was detected once. The rearrangement links TRBV29-1 to TRBJ2-7; D is ambiguous. Per germline, CDR1 SQVTM and CDR2 ANQGSEA. The ends were cut back, 7 bases at V and 0 bases at J, with 10 bases in the middle. This CDR3 comprises 12 residues. For the CDR3, the DNA is TGCAGCGCTATTGTGGACTCCTACGAGCAGTACTTC. Protein sequence: CSAIVDSYEQYF.

The chain joins TRBV7-8 to TRBJ2-5; TRBD2 matches 14 bases. The CDR3 loop spans 17 amino acids. Germline CDR1 and CDR2: SGHVS and FQNEAQ. Unmatched junction bases numbered 10, after V lost 5 bases and J lost 5 bases. The CDR3 DNA reads as TGTGCCAGCAGCCTACCGGGACTAGCGGGAGTAGATGAGACCCAGTACTTC. Encoded protein: CASSLPGLAGVDETQYF.

The chain couples TRBV9 to TRBJ2-6; 13 bases map to TRBD2. J was trimmed by 1 base and V by 3 bases; bases with no gene match: 7. The CDR3 consists of 19 residues. Germline CDR1 is SGDLS and CDR2 is YYNGEE. The chain's CDR3 is CASSERTSGRISGANVLTF. DNA for the CDR3: TGTGCCAGCAGCGAACGGACTAGCGGGAGAATATCTGGGGCCAACGTCCTGACTTTC.

A remark on this clone: This sample also contains other DNA sequences that code for the same CDR3. J is TRBJ2-7 and V is TRBV11-2; D gene unclear. The CDR3 is 14 residues long. From germline, CDR1 is SGHAT and CDR2 FQNNGV. V was cut by 1 base and J by 3 bases, with 10 bases left in between. CDR3 nucleotide sequence: TGTGCCAGCAGCTTAGGTTCAGGATTCTACGAGCAGTACTTC. Its translation is CASSLGSGFYEQYF.

The CDR3 reads CASSQDRPHLYGYTF. The CDR3 bases are TGCGCCAGCAGCCAAGACAGGCCTCACCTGTATGGCTACACCTTC. V gene TRBV4-3 combines with J gene TRBJ1-2; D is ambiguous. CDR3 length: 15 amino acids. Germline assignment: CDR1 LGHNA and CDR2 YSLEER. V gave up 0 bases and J gave up 5 bases, with 13 bases separating them.

The chain recombines TRBV6-1 with TRBJ2-1, with D possibly being TRBD1 (5 bases). Trimming removed 11 bases at V and 3 bases at J, with 8 bases between. The CDR3 extends over 11 amino acids. In germline, CDR1 is MNHNS, CDR2 SASEGT. The DNA for the CDR3 is TGTGCCGGAAGGGGCTACAATGAGCAGTTCTTC. This gives the protein CAGRGYNEQFF.

The V gene is TRBV10-2, the J gene TRBJ2-1; 10 bases match TRBD2. The germline V gene has CDR1 WSHSY and CDR2 SAAADI. V shed 4 bases, J shed 0 bases, and the junction held 6 bases outside the gene matches. The CDR3 length is 17 residues. CDR3 region: CASSALAGDISYNEQFF. The CDR3 nucleotides read TGCGCCAGCAGTGCGCTAGCGGGAGACATCTCCTACAATGAGCAGTTCTTC.

Of note for this clone: Other DNA sequences in this sample translate to the same CDR3. V usage is TRBV9 and J usage is TRBJ2-1; the D gene is possibly TRBD1 (6 bases). The CDR3 spans 13 residues. Germline V lookup: CDR1 SGDLS, CDR2 YYNGEE. The V gene lost 2 bases and the J gene lost 4 bases, with 7 bases spanning the gap. CDR3 nucleotides: TGTGCCAGCAGCGTCACAGGGTACAATGAGCAGTTCTTC. The encoded protein is CASSVTGYNEQFF.

In the case of this clone: The identical CDR3 is also encoded by other nucleotide sequences in the sample. CDR3 sequence: CASSVVGTDTQYF. CDR3 DNA sequence: TGTGCCAGCAGCGTAGTGGGGACAGATACGCAGTATTTT. The gene calls are TRBV9 and TRBJ2-3; D not resolved. CDR3 length equals 13 residues. Trimming stripped 0 bases from V and 3 bases from J, with 5 bases between. CDR1 and CDR2 (germline): SGDLS, YYNGEE.

Points on this clone: Other nucleotide sequences in the sample specify the same CDR3. The chain uses TRBV2 and TRBJ2-7; weak D call: TRBD2 (5 bases). Germline lookup yields CDR1 SNHLY and CDR2 FYNNEI. The CDR3 has 12 amino acids. Trimming took 8 bases from V and 2 from J, leaving 10 bases between them. CDR3 loop: CASRGSPYEQYF. DNA of the CDR3: TGTGCCAGCCGAGGGAGTCCCTACGAGCAGTACTTC. Complete variable domain (other parts from reference TRBV2 and TRBJ2-7): EPEVTQTPSHQVTQMGQEVILRCVPISNHLYFYWYRQILGQKVEFLVSFYNNEISEKSEIFDDQFSVERPDGSNFTLKIRSTKLEDSAMYFCASRGSPYEQYFGPGTRLTVT.

This chain uses TRBV9 with TRBJ2-1, with D perhaps given as TRBD1 or TRBD2 (5 bases each). CDR1 and CDR2 (germline): SGDLS, YYNGEE. This CDR3 contains 16 residues. The V and J ends lost 3 bases and 4 bases respectively, with 17 bases between them. CDR3 coding DNA: TGTGCCAGCAGCGCCTCGGGACGTGGGGGATACAATGAGCAGTTCTTC. It is translated as CASSASGRGGYNEQFF. Full variable domain (rest looked up from reference TRBV9 and TRBJ2-1): DSGVTQTPKHLITATGQRVTLRCSPRSGDLSVYWYQQSLDQGLQFLIQYYNGEERAKGNILERFSAQQFPDLHSELNLSSLELGDSALYFCASSASGRGGYNEQFFGPGTRLTVL.

This chain uses TRBV6-1 with TRBJ2-1, with D perhaps matching TRBD1 or TRBD2 (6 bases each). With 7 bases removed from V and 4 bases from J, the gap between germline ends came to 14 bases. This CDR3 has 14 residues. CDR1 and CDR2 (germline): MNHNS, SASEGT. For the CDR3, the DNA is TGTGCCAGCAATGGAGGGGGTTGGTACAATGAGCAGTTCTTC. Its translation is CASNGGGWYNEQFF.

This clone occurred once. The J gene is TRBJ2-7, the V gene TRBV5-6; a weak D match, TRBD1 (6 bases). CDR1 is SGHDT, CDR2 YYEEEE, per germline. The CDR3 spans 15 residues. Deletions cut 6 bases from V and 3 bases from J, with 19 bases between. CDR3 sequence: CASNDLQGNRYEQYF. The CDR3 DNA sequence: TGTGCCAGCAACGATCTGCAGGGGAATCGCTACGAGCAGTACTTC.

As regards this clone: Other nucleotide sequences from this sample produce the same CDR3. The chain links TRBV7-6 to TRBJ1-1; no definite D call. Looked up from germline, CDR1 is SGHVS and CDR2 is FNYEAQ. CDR3 length: 13 amino acids. V shed 5 bases and J shed 3 bases, with 10 bases lying between them. Here the CDR3 reads CASSLRADTEAFF. The CDR3 coding sequence is TGTGCCAGCAGCCTAAGGGCCGACACTGAAGCTTTCTTT.